This T cell receptor beta chain was retrieved from a study of cytomegalovirus exposure and HLA in healthy donors. Study-level points and caveats: In a later analysis, a missense DCLRE1C variant was linked to TCR beta V- and J-gene trimming. HLA alleles showed associations with around 15,000 TCR beta sequences in a later analysis, at a 0.05 false discovery rate. Per a prior analysis, the majority of TCR beta V segments were productive roughly 87% or roughly 30% of the time. Highest at DRB1 and lowest at HLA-C, TCR association rates differed among HLA loci in a later analysis.

Both 60 Vbeta primers and 13 Jbeta primers went into the PCR. Profiling relied on immunoSEQ multiplex PCR, and the TCRdb table lists in-frame clones only, not all of them. The repertoire includes 130,000 to 150,000 clones, roughly 78% of them detected once, and 2.5% to 3.5% sits in the top ten. In the case of this clone: Its target is unknown.

This CDR3 is 18 amino acids long. Losses at the gene ends were 3 bases for V and 3 bases for J; bases not matched to a gene: 8. Germline-derived CDR1 and CDR2 are SNHLY and FYNNEI. The sequencing input was PBMCs. This receptor was taken from a man between 35 and 55 years old in good health and CMV-seropositive. The chain recombines TRBV2 with TRBJ2-3; 14 positions match TRBD2. This chain's CDR3 is CASSEEGLAGERTDTQYF. The CDR3 nucleotides are TGTGCCAGCAGTGAGGAGGGACTAGCGGGAGAAAGAACAGATACGCAGTATTTT. The full variable domain, rest sourced from reference TRBV2 and TRBJ2-3, is EPEVTQTPSHQVTQMGQEVILRCVPISNHLYFYWYRQILGQKVEFLVSFYNNEISEKSEIFDDQFSVERPDGSNFTLKIRSTKLEDSAMYFCASSEEGLAGERTDTQYFGPGTRLTVL.